The 21 T cell receptor beta chains reported below all come from one sample, sequenced in a study of blood T cells in healthy people across ages. It was with a sample-barcoded 5' primer and a J-beta primer mix that a second PCR of roughly 7 to 12 cycles was run. TCRdb recomputed calls from the 5' RACE reads with MiXCR, one row per CDR3 protein. The table records roughly 1,800,000 distinct CDR3 sequences, roughly 52% of them present only once. The sequencing input was blood. The receptors stem from a middle-aged woman in good health.

V usage is TRBV7-2 and J usage is TRBJ2-3; D is perhaps TRBD2 (7 bases). V was cut by 6 bases and J by 0 bases, with 19 bases left in between. This CDR3 is built from 17 residues. Germline CDR1 SGHTA, CDR2 FQGNSA. This chain's CDR3 is CASSSPKGGGSTDTQYF. The CDR3 DNA follows: TGTGCCAGCAGTTCACCCAAGGGGGGGGGCAGCACAGATACGCAGTATTTT.

The rearrangement links TRBV29-1 to TRBJ2-5; 12 nucleotides match TRBD2. The CDR3 extends over 13 amino acids. In germline, CDR1 is SQVTM, CDR2 ANQGSEA. V shed 5 bases and J 5 bases; nucleotides not matched to a gene: 3. The DNA of the CDR3 is TGCAGCGTTTGGACTAGCGGGGAGGAGACCCAGTACTTC. Residues: CSVWTSGEETQYF.

The V call is TRBV12-3 or TRBV12-4, the J call TRBJ2-5; D gene uncertain. The J call is doubtful: the DNA matches TRBJ2-7 better. The CDR3 is made up of 14 amino acids. CDR3 sequence reads: CASSSARIPLEQYF. In nucleotides, the CDR3 is TGTGCCAGCAGTTCCGCTAGAATTCCCCTCGAGCAGTACTTC.

In this sample, this clonotype turned up once. The chain is built from TRBV20-1 and TRBJ2-5; 9 nucleotides agree with TRBD2. The junction had 13 bases not matched to a gene; V was cut back by 0 bases and J by 11 bases. The CDR3 is 15 residues long. Per the germline V gene, CDR1 is DFQATT and CDR2 is SNEGSKA (reference sequence). CDR3 DNA: TGCAGTGCTAGAGATCGCCTAGCGGGGCACAATGAGCAGTACTTC. This codes for CSARDRLAGHNEQYF.

The genes are TRBV6-2 or TRBV6-3 and TRBJ1-2; TRBD1 matches 7 bases. CDR1 and CDR2 from the germline V gene are MNHEY and SVGEGT. J lost 6 bases, V lost 6 bases, and 4 bases had no gene match. This CDR3 has 12 residues. CDR3 sequence (DNA): TGTGCCAGCAGATCCGGGACAGATGGCTACACCTTC. Amino acids: CASRSGTDGYTF.

This chain connects TRBV4-2 to TRBJ2-1; D gene uncertain. This CDR3 comprises 16 residues. Looked up from germline, CDR1 is LGHNA and CDR2 is YNFKEQ. The V and J ends lost 0 bases and 6 bases respectively, with 15 bases between them. CDR3: CASSQDIGSGSNEQFF. The CDR3 nucleotides are TGTGCCAGCAGCCAAGATATCGGGTCCGGTAGCAATGAGCAGTTCTTC.

This rearrangement joins TRBV7-9 to TRBJ2-4; 7 bases map to TRBD1. The end of the DNA fits TRBJ2-7 better, so the J call may be wrong. The CDR3 loop spans 13 amino acids. Germline loops: CDR1 SEHNR, CDR2 FQNEAQ (reference sequence). The CDR3: CASSGDRVHEQYF. The CDR3 region has the DNA TGTGCCAGCAGCGGCGACAGGGTCCACGAGCAGTACTTC.

The CDR3, as DNA: TGTGCCAGCAGCTTGAATAGCGGGGGCTTCAATGAGCAGTTCTTC. Translation gives CASSLNSGGFNEQFF. The gene calls are TRBV7-8 and TRBJ2-1, with 9 bases that match TRBD2. Germline V CDR1 and CDR2: SGHVS, FQNEAQ. V lost 3 bases to trimming and J lost 6 bases; unmatched junction nucleotides: 6. CDR3 size: 15 residues.

This clonotype was seen only a few times. The chain links TRBV15 to TRBJ1-2; D call uncertain. The ends were cut back, 0 bases at V and 2 bases at J, with 10 bases in the middle. This CDR3 region has 15 residues. Germline CDR1 reads LNHNV; CDR2 reads YYDKDF (reference sequence). The CDR3 bases are TGTGCCACCAGCAGAGATAGGGCAGCGAACTATGGCTACACCTTC. Encoded protein: CATSRDRAANYGYTF.

This rearrangement joins TRBV25-1 to TRBJ2-5; perhaps TRBD2 as D (7 bases). The length of the CDR3 is 14 residues. Trimming took off 2 bases at V and 6 bases at J, with 13 bases between the two ends. Germline V gene sequence: CDR1 MGHDK, CDR2 SYGVNS. The CDR3 bases are TGTGCCAGCAGTGAAGATGGGGGGGCAAAGACCCAGTACTTC. The encoded protein is CASSEDGGAKTQYF.

Only a few counts were recorded for this clonotype. This chain uses TRBV6-2 or TRBV6-3 with TRBJ2-7; maybe TRBD2 (6 bases). This CDR3 has 14 residues. Germline V gene lookup returns CDR1 MNHEY and CDR2 SVGEGT. The V gene lost 8 bases and the J gene lost 0 bases, with 14 bases spanning the gap. The DNA for the CDR3 is TGTGCCAGCCTAGGGACTGAGAGCTCCTACGAGCAGTACTTC. Amino acid sequence: CASLGTESSYEQYF.

In this sample, this clonotype turned up a few times. The V call is TRBV20-1, the J call TRBJ2-3; TRBD2 is a possible D gene (5 bases). Trimming took off 3 bases at V and 2 bases at J, with 18 bases between the two ends. The CDR3 has 16 residues. Germline V gene sequence: CDR1 DFQATT, CDR2 SNEGSKA (reference sequence). DNA of the CDR3: TGCAGTGCTAGGGACCTCCCGGTAGCGTTCACAGATACGCAGTATTTT. This codes for CSARDLPVAFTDTQYF.

Only a few counts were recorded for this clonotype. This chain joins TRBV5-1 and TRBJ2-7; maybe TRBD2 (5 bases). Germline CDR1 and CDR2: SGHRS and YFSETQ. Between the trimmed V and J ends, which lost 3 bases and 7 bases, there was a span of 17 bases. This CDR3 has 14 residues. The chain's CDR3 is CASSSRSGYNEQYF. CDR3 nucleotides: TGCGCCAGCAGCTCCCGGAGCGGATACAATGAGCAGTACTTC.

The chain links TRBV10-1 to TRBJ1-1, with TRBD1 identical over 11 bases. CDR3 length equals 15 residues. Germline CDR1 reads WNHNN; CDR2 reads SYGVQD (reference sequence). V shed 3 bases, J shed 6 bases, and the junction held 6 bases outside the gene matches. DNA of the CDR3: TGCGCCAGCAGTGAATGGACAGGGGGCCTTTCTGAAGCTTTCTTT. Translating it yields CASSEWTGGLSEAFF.

This clonotype appeared a few times. The chain carries TRBV25-1 and TRBJ1-6, with unresolved D. V shed 3 bases and J shed 9 bases, with 9 bases lying between them. Germline lookup yields CDR1 MGHDK and CDR2 SYGVNS. The CDR3 runs to 13 residues. CDR3 sequence (DNA): TGTGCCAGCAGTGAGGTACGTGGTTCACCCCTCCACTTT. It translates to CASSEVRGSPLHF.

The chain employs TRBV7-9 and TRBJ2-4; D tentatively fits TRBD1 or TRBD2 (5 bases each). The end of the DNA aligns better with TRBJ2-5, so the J call may be wrong. This CDR3 is 15 amino acids long. CDR1 and CDR2 (germline): SEHNR, FQNEAQ (reference sequence). CDR3 DNA: TGTGCCAGCAGCTTAGCGGGGACGAAACAAGAGACCCAGTACTTC. Translation gives CASSLAGTKQETQYF.

This clonotype has more than one count but fewer than ten. This rearrangement joins TRBV27 to TRBJ2-1, with 11 bases lining up with TRBD1. V lost 5 bases and J lost 4; bases outside the gene matches: 10. CDR1 and CDR2 from the germline V gene are MNHEY and SMNVEV (reference sequence). The CDR3 consists of 17 residues. The CDR3 coding sequence is TGTGCCAGCAGTACCGTTCGGGGGACAGGGGGGTACAATGAGCAGTTCTTC. Protein sequence: CASSTVRGTGGYNEQFF.

This sequence joins TRBV20-1 and TRBJ2-1; 11 bases are a match to TRBD2. CDR1 and CDR2 (germline): DFQATT, SNEGSKA (reference sequence). The J segment lost 6 bases and the V segment lost 5 bases, leaving 15 bases of the junction unmatched. The CDR3 consists of 17 residues. Written as DNA, the CDR3 is TGCAGTGCTTCCGACAGGGCGGCCGGGACTAGCGGCAATGAGCAGTTCTTC. Translated: CSASDRAAGTSGNEQFF.

This sequence joins TRBV29-1 and TRBJ2-7; D gene uncertain. The germline V gene has CDR1 SQVTM and CDR2 ANQGSEA. The CDR3 loop spans 14 amino acids. Trimming removed 2 bases at V and 5 bases at J, with 16 bases between. DNA for the CDR3: TGCAGCGTTGAACCATCCCAGGCTCCGAACGAGCAGTACTTC. It specifies CSVEPSQAPNEQYF.

The V call is TRBV7-9, the J call TRBJ2-1; D unresolved. V was clipped by 2 bases and J by 6 bases, with 11 bases between them. This CDR3 is built from 14 residues. Germline V gene data show CDR1 as SEHNR and CDR2 as FQNEAQ (reference sequence). The CDR3 nucleotides are TGTGCCAGCAGCTTACAGATATCGCCCAATGAGCAGTTCTTC. Its protein product is CASSLQISPNEQFF.

This clonotype turned up a few times. The V gene is TRBV7-2, the J gene TRBJ2-4; D remains unclear. The last part of the DNA fits TRBJ2-7 better; the J call may be wrong. The germline V gene encodes CDR1 SGHTA and CDR2 FQGNSA. The CDR3 is 12 amino acids. The DNA for the CDR3 is TGTGCCAGCAGCTTAGCTGCGGTCGAGCAGTACTTC. This sequence encodes CASSLAAVEQYF.